A selection of T cell receptor beta chains follows, all from one sample in a study of blood T cell repertoires in COVID-19. Assay used: immunoSEQ multiplex PCR; TCRdb lists only in-frame clones, some missing. Among 150,000 to 200,000 clones, around 85% were seen once, and the ten largest hold about 3%. The sequenced material came from peripheral blood. The receptors originated from a human donor with acute or convalescent COVID-19. The donor label of this sample is uncertain. CDR3s include the opening cysteine and the closing phenylalanine or tryptophan. A D gene is named only where the DNA matches it firmly. Clone sizes are given selectively: once, few, many, or a class where the clone is expanded.

D,V,J,size,CDR3,DNA
NA,TRBV2,TRBJ2-7,NA,CASRGGRASYEQYF,TGTGCCAGCAGGGGGGGACGGGCATCCTACGAGCAGTACTTC
NA,TRBV6-5,TRBJ2-3,NA,CASSLRQKDTDTQYF,TGTGCCAGCAGTTTGCGACAGAAAGACACAGATACGCAGTATTTT
NA,TRBV28,TRBJ1-2,NA,CASSLNLARLYGYTF,TGTGCCAGCAGTTTAAACTTAGCCCGCCTGTACGGCTACACCTTC
TRBD1,TRBV3-1/TRBV3-2,TRBJ1-6,NA,CASRQGQQNSPLHF,TGTGCCAGCAGGCAGGGACAGCAGAATTCACCCCTCCACTTT
TRBD2,TRBV6-6,TRBJ2-1,NA,CASSQTSGAPYRLSSYNEQFF,TGTGCCAGCAGTCAGACTAGCGGGGCCCCCTATCGATTGAGCTCCTACAATGAGCAGTTCTTC
TRBD1,TRBV6-5,TRBJ1-1,NA,CASRSITGDTEAFF,TGTGCCAGCAGGTCCATTACAGGGGACACTGAAGCTTTCTTT
NA,TRBV21-1,TRBJ1-5,NA,CATCSVAGCSNQPQHF,TGTGCCACTTGCTCGGTAGCTGGTTGTAGCAATCAGCCCCAGCATTTT
TRBD2,TRBV6-5,TRBJ2-7,NA,CASSSRLAGGPNEQYF,TGTGCCAGCAGTTCCCGACTAGCGGGGGGGCCTAACGAGCAGTACTTC
TRBD1,TRBV2,TRBJ2-7,NA,CASSEGTVTYEQYF,TGTGCCAGCAGTGAGGGGACAGTAACCTACGAGCAGTACTTC
NA,TRBV19,TRBJ1-3,NA,CASSISVSGNTIYF,TGTGCCAGTAGTATATCGGTCTCTGGAAACACCATATATTTT
TRBD1,TRBV12-3/TRBV12-4,TRBJ1-1,NA,CASSLTGTTEAFF,TGTGCCAGCAGTTTGACAGGGACCACTGAAGCTTTCTTT
TRBD1,TRBV5-1,TRBJ1-1,once,CASSIGRGTMNTEAFF,TGCGCCAGCAGCATAGGCAGGGGGACGATGAACACTGAAGCTTTCTTT
NA,TRBV18,TRBJ1-2,NA,CASSPIRVQANYGYTF,TGTGCCAGCTCACCAATCAGGGTACAGGCTAACTATGGCTACACCTTC
TRBD1,TRBV10-3,TRBJ1-3,NA,CAISRDRNGNTIYF,TGTGCCATCAGTCGGGACAGGAACGGAAACACCATATATTTT
NA,TRBV29-1,TRBJ2-1,NA,CSGGHNYNEQFF,TGCAGCGGTGGACACAACTACAATGAGCAGTTCTTC
NA,TRBV12-5,TRBJ1-1,once,CASGLMSIQTEAFF,TGTGCTAGTGGTTTGATGTCAATCCAGACTGAAGCTTTCTTT
TRBD1,TRBV18,TRBJ1-1,NA,CASSPSTILGGLGTEAFF,TGTGCCAGCTCACCATCGACAATCTTAGGGGGCTTGGGCACTGAAGCTTTCTTT
NA,TRBV9,TRBJ2-7,NA,CASSTGRTSYEQYF,TGTGCCAGCAGTACTGGACGGACTTCCTACGAGCAGTACTTC
TRBD1,TRBV27,TRBJ2-7,NA,CASGKMGQAYEQYF,TGTGCCAGCGGGAAGATGGGACAGGCCTACGAGCAGTACTTC
NA,TRBV6-5,TRBJ2-6,NA,CASSLDSGANVLTF,TGTGCCAGCAGCTTAGACTCTGGGGCCAACGTCCTGACTTTC
NA,TRBV4-1,TRBJ1-4,few,CASSQDPPGLGEKLFF,TGCGCCAGCAGCCAAGATCCCCCAGGGCTTGGCGAAAAACTGTTTTTT
NA,TRBV20-1,TRBJ1-1,NA,CSASQTGNTEAFF,TGCAGTGCTAGTCAGACAGGGAACACTGAAGCTTTCTTT
NA,TRBV14,TRBJ2-1,NA,CASSPSTEDSYNEQFF,TGTGCCAGCAGCCCGTCTACAGAAGACTCCTACAATGAGCAGTTCTTC
NA,TRBV3-1/TRBV3-2,TRBJ1-2,NA,CASSQWDTSYGYTF,TGTGCCAGCAGCCAATGGGACACGTCCTATGGCTACACCTTC
NA,TRBV28,TRBJ1-2,NA,CASSFPHRNYGYTF,TGTGCCAGCAGTTTCCCACACCGTAACTATGGCTACACCTTC
NA,TRBV12-3/TRBV12-4,TRBJ1-1,NA,CASTTTGTRAFF,TGTGCCAGCACTACAACGGGGACACGAGCTTTCTTT
TRBD1,TRBV6-6,TRBJ1-2,NA,CASSLGQGVYYGYTF,TGTGCCAGCAGCCTAGGACAGGGGGTCTACTATGGCTACACCTTC
TRBD2,TRBV9,TRBJ2-6,NA,CASSVAPSGGPKLGANVLTF,TGTGCCAGCAGCGTAGCCCCTTCGGGGGGGCCGAAACTGGGGGCCAACGTCCTGACTTTC
TRBD2,TRBV10-3,TRBJ2-5,NA,CAINDLGLAGMYF,TGTGCCATCAATGACCTGGGACTAGCGGGGATGTACTTC
TRBD2,TRBV18,TRBJ2-1,NA,CASSPFSGALGEQFF,TGTGCCAGCTCACCGTTTAGCGGGGCCTTGGGGGAGCAGTTCTTC
TRBD1,TRBV7-9,TRBJ1-4,NA,CASSFGSGTGTEKLFF,TGTGCCAGCAGCTTCGGGTCCGGGACAGGAACTGAAAAACTGTTTTTT
TRBD1,TRBV30,TRBJ2-6,NA,CAWTSDRVAGANVLTF,TGTGCCTGGACCTCGGACAGGGTGGCAGGGGCCAACGTCCTGACTTTC
NA,TRBV3-1/TRBV3-2,TRBJ1-1,once,CASSQFAGDTEAFF,TGTGCCAGCAGCCAATTTGCGGGGGACACTGAAGCTTTCTTT
NA,TRBV6-2/TRBV6-3,TRBJ2-1,NA,CASSKLGTRGGHGNEQFF,TGTGCCAGCAGCAAACTCGGGACTAGAGGGGGCCACGGCAATGAGCAGTTCTTC
NA,TRBV9,TRBJ1-2,NA,CASSAQGASGYTF,TGTGCCAGCAGCGCCCAAGGGGCAAGTGGCTACACCTTC
TRBD2,TRBV27,TRBJ2-3,once,CASSLRPRLAGDTSTDTQYF,TGTGCCAGCAGTTTACGTCCTCGACTAGCGGGGGATACTAGCACAGATACGCAGTATTTT
NA,TRBV30,TRBJ1-6,NA,CAWSVGSRAYNSPLHF,TGTGCCTGGAGTGTAGGTTCCCGGGCCTATAATTCACCCCTCCACTTT
TRBD1,TRBV19,TRBJ1-5,NA,CASSLGQAPNQPQHF,TGTGCCAGTAGTCTGGGACAGGCCCCCAATCAGCCCCAGCATTTT
TRBD1,TRBV7-2,TRBJ1-3,NA,CASSLVQGQGRRNTIYF,TGTGCCAGCAGCTTAGTGCAAGGACAGGGGAGGAGAAACACCATATATTTT
NA,TRBV10-3,TRBJ2-1,NA,CAISQSSGSYNEQFF,TGTGCCATCAGCCAGTCATCAGGCTCCTACAATGAGCAGTTCTTC
NA,TRBV28,TRBJ1-5,NA,CASNAGFLIQPQHF,TGTGCCAGCAACGCGGGATTTCTGATTCAGCCCCAGCATTTT
TRBD1,TRBV19,TRBJ1-4,NA,CASSGTGGFYEKLFF,TGTGCCAGTAGCGGGACAGGGGGCTTTTATGAAAAACTGTTTTTT
NA,TRBV5-1,TRBJ1-2,NA,CASSPGTFRPTNYGYTF,TGCGCCAGCAGTCCCGGGACTTTTCGTCCCACTAACTATGGCTACACCTTC
NA,TRBV5-1,TRBJ1-2,NA,CASSFGDSFGFGTPYGYTF,TGCGCCAGCAGCTTTGGAGACTCTTTTGGCTTCGGGACACCTTATGGCTACACCTTC
NA,TRBV7-2,TRBJ1-1,NA,CASSFPSGENTEAFF,TGTGCCAGCAGCTTCCCTTCGGGGGAGAACACTGAAGCTTTCTTT
TRBD2,TRBV7-6,TRBJ2-7,NA,CASSRASGGRTYEQYF,TGTGCCAGCAGCCGAGCAAGCGGGGGCCGTACCTACGAGCAGTACTTC
NA,TRBV5-4,TRBJ1-2,NA,CASSYGQGNYGYTF,TGTGCCAGCAGCTACGGGCAGGGTAACTATGGCTACACCTTC
NA,TRBV7-8,TRBJ1-5,NA,CASSRRQATRSNQPQHF,TGTGCCAGCAGCCGAAGACAGGCAACACGTAGCAATCAGCCCCAGCATTTT
NA,TRBV5-8,TRBJ1-2,few,CASSFRQPGGYTF,TGTGCCAGCAGCTTCCGACAGCCTGGTGGCTACACCTTC
NA,TRBV5-8,TRBJ2-2,NA,CASNFKSTGELFF,TGTGCCAGCAACTTCAAGAGCACCGGGGAGCTGTTTTTT
TRBD1,TRBV27,TRBJ1-3,once,CASSPGTGGRNTIYF,TGTGCCAGCAGTCCCGGGACAGGGGGCAGAAACACCATATATTTT
NA,TRBV6-1,TRBJ1-3,NA,CASSEAHGSSGNTIYF,TGTGCCAGCAGTGAAGCGCATGGCAGCTCTGGAAACACCATATATTTT
TRBD1,TRBV6-5,TRBJ1-1,NA,CASRGTGQGAFF,TGTGCCAGCAGGGGGACAGGGCAAGGAGCTTTCTTT
NA,TRBV5-5,TRBJ1-2,NA,CASTPDRLYYGYTF,TGTGCCAGCACCCCCGACAGGCTTTACTATGGCTACACCTTC
TRBD1,TRBV7-9,TRBJ1-2,NA,CASSLAVDRNYGYTF,TGTGCCAGCAGCTTAGCAGTGGACAGGAACTATGGCTACACCTTC